The 23 T cell receptor beta chains given below trace back to one sample, sequenced in a study of CD8+CD57+ T cells in acquired aplastic anemia. Profiles of TCR beta VDJ and CDR3 were generated from a genomic DNA template. TCRdb processed the reads anew with MiXCR; each CDR3 protein has one entry. This table has 100,000 to 150,000 distinct CDR3 sequences, about 46% appearing once. Sequencing used sorted CD4+, CD8+, or CD8+CD57+ T cells (not recorded which) from PBMCs. The receptors were gathered from a human donor in good health, serving as a control.

The table lists this clonotype with many counts. The chain is built from TRBV5-1 and TRBJ2-3, with 12 bases that match TRBD2. J was trimmed by 5 bases and V by 4 bases; bases with no gene match: 8. Germline V gene sequence: CDR1 SGHRS, CDR2 YFSETQ. The CDR3 consists of 16 residues. The CDR3 region has the DNA TGCGCCAGCAGCGTGACCCTAGCGGGGGGGGGAGATACGCAGTATTTT. Translation gives CASSVTLAGGGDTQYF.

On this clonotype itself: Without the conserved terminal phenylalanine or tryptophan, this CDR3 likely stems from a read error. The DNA is left out, because the CDR3 cannot be placed on it with certainty; the CDR3 is given as TCRdb lists it. The chain couples TRBV5-8 to TRBJ2-5; the table's D call TRBD1 went unverified against the DNA. Per germline, CDR1 SGHTS and CDR2 YDEGEE. The CDR3 length equals 16 residues, ends included. CDR3 in amino acids: CASSLGRGHLQETQCS.

The chain is built from TRBV29-1 and TRBJ2-1; 12 bases line up with TRBD2. There are 15 residues in the CDR3. The V segment lost 1 base and the J segment 9 bases; nucleotides outside the gene matches: 7. CDR1 is SQVTM, CDR2 ANQGSEA, per germline. Here the CDR3 DNA reads TGCAGCGTTGAAGGGCCTAGCGGGAGGGGAGGTGAGCAGTTCTTC. Translated, it gives CSVEGPSGRGGEQFF.

In its sample, this clonotype was seen many times. The V call is TRBV12-3 or TRBV12-4, the J call TRBJ1-2; 8 bases are shared with TRBD1. The CDR3 covers 15 residues. The J segment lost 2 bases and the V segment lost 3 bases, leaving 5 bases of the junction unmatched. The DNA of the CDR3 is TGTGCCAGCAGTTTGCCGGGACAGGCGAACTATGGCTACACCTTC. It specifies CASSLPGQANYGYTF.

The chain combines TRBV2 with TRBJ1-6; D not resolved. Germline loops: CDR1 SNHLY, CDR2 FYNNEI. CDR3 length: 13 residues. Between the trimmed V and J ends, which lost 7 bases and 6 bases, there was a span of 10 bases. The CDR3 here is CASTIESNSPLHF. The CDR3 nucleotides read TGTGCCAGCACGATCGAATCTAATTCACCCCTCCACTTT. The variable domain in full, completed from reference TRBV2 and TRBJ1-6, reads EPEVTQTPSHQVTQMGQEVILRCVPISNHLYFYWYRQILGQKVEFLVSFYNNEISEKSEIFDDQFSVERPDGSNFTLKIRSTKLEDSAMYFCASTIESNSPLHFGNGTRLTVT.

This clonotype appeared many times. This rearrangement joins TRBV11-1 to TRBJ1-3, with a tentative D call TRBD1 (6 bases). The CDR3 sequence is 16 residues long. Trimming cost V 4 bases and J 0 bases, with 13 bases left between them. CDR1 SGHAT and CDR2 FQDESV come from the germline V gene (reference sequence). The CDR3 DNA reads as TGTGCCAGCAGCTCCCGGGGGGCTTCCTCTGGAAACACCATATATTTT. It encodes CASSSRGASSGNTIYF.

The table lists this clonotype with a count of one. The CDR3 carries no conserved terminal phenylalanine or tryptophan, so it likely arises from a read error. The chain employs TRBV29-1 and TRBJ1-1; tentatively, D is TRBD1 (6 bases). The CDR3 covers 14 residues. Germline V CDR1 and CDR2: SQVTM, ANQGSEA. The CDR3 coding sequence is TGCAGCGTTGTGTACCGGGACACGAACATTGAAGCTTTCCTT. This sequence encodes CSVVYRDTNIEAFL.

This clonotype was seen at least ten times. V and J are TRBV20-1 and TRBJ2-1; D is ambiguous. Trimming removed 3 bases from V and 0 bases from J, with 9 bases in between. Germline loops: CDR1 DFQATT, CDR2 SNEGSKA (reference sequence). There are 14 residues in the CDR3. The CDR3 region is CSARKASSYNEQFF. CDR3 DNA: TGCAGTGCTAGGAAGGCGAGCTCCTACAATGAGCAGTTCTTC.

The V call is TRBV6-1, the J call TRBJ1-2, with D possibly TRBD1 on 6 matching bases. The V gene lost 3 bases and the J gene lost 7 bases, with 15 bases spanning the gap. This CDR3 contains 14 residues. Germline CDR1 MNHNS, CDR2 SASEGT. The CDR3 protein is CASSELSGTPGYTF. As DNA, the CDR3 is TGTGCCAGCAGTGAGTTATCCGGGACACCTGGCTACACCTTC.

This clonotype was detected only once. The chain couples TRBV9 to TRBJ1-6, with a possible D match to TRBD1 (6 bases). Trimming left V 4 bases short and J 9 bases short, with 14 bases between. The CDR3 runs 14 residues. Germline-derived CDR1 and CDR2 are SGDLS and YYNGEE. The CDR3 protein is CASSSETGFSPLHF. The DNA of the CDR3 is TGTGCCAGCAGCTCAGAAACAGGGTTTTCACCCCTCCACTTT.

There are many counts of this clonotype. The chain carries TRBV7-2 and TRBJ1-1; D not certain. V lost 1 base and J 9 bases, leaving 9 bases between the germline ends. The CDR3 runs 12 residues. Germline CDR1 is SGHTA and CDR2 is FQGNSA. In DNA form, the CDR3 reads TGTGCCAGCAGCTTAGACAGTCAGCAAGCTTTCTTT. The encoded protein is CASSLDSQQAFF. Together with reference TRBV7-2 and TRBJ1-1, the CDR3 gives the full variable domain: GAGVSQSPSNKVTEKGKDVELRCDPISGHTALYWYRQSLGQGLEFLIYFQGNSAPDKSGLPSDRFSAERTGGSVSTLTIQRTQQEDSAVYLCASSLDSQQAFFGQGTRLTVV.

The chain employs TRBV19 and TRBJ1-5; perhaps TRBD1 as D (5 bases). Germline CDR1 is LNHDA and CDR2 is SQIVND (reference sequence). The CDR3 has 17 residues. V gave up 4 bases and J gave up 1 base, with 17 bases separating them. The CDR3 reads CASSTHGTSGSNQPQHF. Written as DNA, the CDR3 is TGTGCCAGTAGTACCCACGGGACGTCAGGGAGCAATCAGCCCCAGCATTTT.

This sequence joins TRBV2 and TRBJ1-2; D remains unclear. V lost 7 bases and J 0 bases, leaving 12 bases between the germline ends. There are 14 residues in the CDR3. Germline V gene data show CDR1 as SNHLY and CDR2 as FYNNEI. DNA of the CDR3: TGTGCCAGCATGGGCAGCACTACTAACTATGGCTACACCTTC. This gives the protein CASMGSTTNYGYTF.

This clonotype was detected only once. In DNA form, the CDR3 reads TGCAGTGCTCGGAGGACAGTCGATGGCTACACCTTC. It specifies CSARRTVDGYTF. J is TRBJ1-2 and V is TRBV20-1; a weak D match, TRBD1 (6 bases). This CDR3 region has 12 residues. Germline V gives CDR1 DFQATT, CDR2 SNEGSKA (reference sequence). Between the trimmed V and J ends, which lost 5 bases and 6 bases, there was a span of 13 bases.

CDR3 bases: TGTGCCAGCAGCGTAGCTCAGGGACTAAATTCACCCCTCCACTTT. It codes for CASSVAQGLNSPLHF. This rearrangement joins TRBV9 to TRBJ1-6; D possibly corresponds to TRBD1 (5 bases). Looked up from germline, CDR1 is SGDLS and CDR2 is YYNGEE. V was shortened by 0 bases and J by 7 bases, with 11 bases between the two germline ends. This CDR3 is 15 amino acids long.

This clonotype came up a few times. Since a much larger clone is just one base distant, this may be a read error. The CDR3 ends on some other residue instead of the conserved phenylalanine or tryptophan, so this is likely a read error. The CDR3 bases are TGTGCCAGCAGTACAGGACAGGGGGCGACCGGGGAGCTGTTTTCT. Protein sequence: CASSTGQGATGELFS. J is TRBJ2-2 and V is TRBV7-7; the match to TRBD1 covers 11 bases. Germline V gene data show CDR1 as SSHAT and CDR2 as FNYEAQ (reference sequence). V lost 6 bases to trimming and J lost 5 bases; unmatched junction nucleotides: 5. This CDR3 has 15 residues.

The V and J genes are TRBV7-8 and TRBJ2-7; 7 nucleotides agree with TRBD1. V gave up 7 bases and J gave up 7 bases; unmatched junction bases: 10. This CDR3 is 13 amino acids long. CDR1 SGHVS and CDR2 FQNEAQ come from the germline V gene. In nucleotides, the CDR3 is TGTGCCAGCACCTCCGACAGGGTGCGGGAGCAGTACTTC. Amino acid sequence: CASTSDRVREQYF.

J is TRBJ2-2 and V is TRBV7-8; D uncertain. Germline CDR1 is SGHVS and CDR2 is FQNEAQ. Trimming left V 1 base short and J 6 bases short, with 15 bases between. CDR3 length: 16 residues. The CDR3 sequence is CASSLDVSGFPGELFF. The DNA for the CDR3 is TGTGCCAGCAGCTTAGATGTATCCGGTTTCCCCGGGGAGCTGTTTTTT. The full variable domain, its missing parts supplied by reference TRBV7-8 and TRBJ2-2, is GAGVSQSPRYKVAKRGQDVALRCDPISGHVSLFWYQQALGQGPEFLTYFQNEAQLDKSGLPSDRFFAERPEGSVSTLKIQRTQQEDSAVYLCASSLDVSGFPGELFFGEGSRLTVL.

This clonotype was observed a few times. The chain links TRBV30 to TRBJ2-5; D is unresolved. Germline V gene data show CDR1 as GTSNPN and CDR2 as SVGIG (reference sequence). Trimming stripped 2 bases from V and 1 base from J, with 8 bases between. The CDR3 spans 13 residues. This CDR3 is CAWSPSGQETQYF. As DNA, the CDR3 is TGTGCCTGGAGTCCCTCCGGCCAAGAGACCCAGTACTTC.

The rearrangement links TRBV2 to TRBJ2-7; D is unresolved. This CDR3 spans 14 amino acids. The V end lost 5 bases, the J end lost 1 base, and 12 bases lay between the germline ends. From germline, CDR1 is SNHLY and CDR2 FYNNEI. The CDR3 nucleotides are TGTGCCAGCAGTCGCCAGGAGAGATCCTACGAGCAGTACGTC. Protein product: CASSRQERSYEQYV.

This clonotype was detected many times. V is TRBV27 and J is TRBJ2-7, with 7 bases identical to TRBD2. Germline CDR1 and CDR2: MNHEY and SMNVEV (reference sequence). There are 14 residues in the CDR3. The V segment lost 10 bases and the J segment 2 bases; nucleotides outside the gene matches: 11. The CDR3 DNA follows: TGTGCCACCTCCCGTCTGACTAGCCCCTACGAGCAGTACTTC. It specifies CATSRLTSPYEQYF.

The chain has TRBV5-1 and TRBJ2-7; D is undetermined. In germline, CDR1 is SGHRS, CDR2 YFSETQ. The CDR3 totals 15 residues. The V end was cut by 0 bases, the J end by 4 bases, with 14 bases between. CDR3 DNA sequence: TGCGCCAGCAGCTTGGCCGATCGAGGATTATACGAGCAGTACTTC. Translated: CASSLADRGLYEQYF.

The rearrangement links TRBV20-1 to TRBJ2-7; 8 nucleotides align to TRBD1. The ends lost 6 bases at V and 2 bases at J; junction bases unmatched: 6. Germline V CDR1 and CDR2: DFQATT, SNEGSKA (reference sequence). The CDR3 is 13 residues long. The CDR3 sequence: CSARTGITYEQYF. CDR3 bases: TGCAGTGCGAGGACAGGGATCACCTACGAGCAGTACTTC.